Listed here is a single TCR beta chain. Its cognate antigen is unknown. This sample stems from a study of cytomegalovirus exposure and HLA in healthy donors. Primers: 60 Vbeta forward and 13 Jbeta reverse. TCRdb's table, derived via immunoSEQ multiplex PCR, lists solely in-frame clones and lacks some. The sample records around 120,000 clones, approximately 84% being singletons. There are 16 residues in the CDR3. The V and J ends lost 4 bases and 0 bases respectively, with 15 bases between them. Germline loops: CDR1 SGHTA, CDR2 FQGNSA. Donors sampled were nominally healthy, though unrecorded immune exposures were likely. General study results and limits: Judged likely to be a sequencing artifact was a cluster of highly shared sequence variants. An analysis done earlier found most TCR beta V segments productive about 90% or about 30% of the time. Confirmation in vitro established that a few CMV-associated chains were specific for CMV antigens.

Input material: PBMCs. This receptor was obtained from a boy younger than 10 in good health and CMV-seronegative. This chain uses TRBV7-2 with TRBJ1-1; possible D gene TRBD1, 6 bases. CDR3 nucleotides: TGTGCCAGCAGCTCCATATCCGGACAGTTGAACACTGAAGCTTTCTTT. Translating it yields CASSSISGQLNTEAFF.